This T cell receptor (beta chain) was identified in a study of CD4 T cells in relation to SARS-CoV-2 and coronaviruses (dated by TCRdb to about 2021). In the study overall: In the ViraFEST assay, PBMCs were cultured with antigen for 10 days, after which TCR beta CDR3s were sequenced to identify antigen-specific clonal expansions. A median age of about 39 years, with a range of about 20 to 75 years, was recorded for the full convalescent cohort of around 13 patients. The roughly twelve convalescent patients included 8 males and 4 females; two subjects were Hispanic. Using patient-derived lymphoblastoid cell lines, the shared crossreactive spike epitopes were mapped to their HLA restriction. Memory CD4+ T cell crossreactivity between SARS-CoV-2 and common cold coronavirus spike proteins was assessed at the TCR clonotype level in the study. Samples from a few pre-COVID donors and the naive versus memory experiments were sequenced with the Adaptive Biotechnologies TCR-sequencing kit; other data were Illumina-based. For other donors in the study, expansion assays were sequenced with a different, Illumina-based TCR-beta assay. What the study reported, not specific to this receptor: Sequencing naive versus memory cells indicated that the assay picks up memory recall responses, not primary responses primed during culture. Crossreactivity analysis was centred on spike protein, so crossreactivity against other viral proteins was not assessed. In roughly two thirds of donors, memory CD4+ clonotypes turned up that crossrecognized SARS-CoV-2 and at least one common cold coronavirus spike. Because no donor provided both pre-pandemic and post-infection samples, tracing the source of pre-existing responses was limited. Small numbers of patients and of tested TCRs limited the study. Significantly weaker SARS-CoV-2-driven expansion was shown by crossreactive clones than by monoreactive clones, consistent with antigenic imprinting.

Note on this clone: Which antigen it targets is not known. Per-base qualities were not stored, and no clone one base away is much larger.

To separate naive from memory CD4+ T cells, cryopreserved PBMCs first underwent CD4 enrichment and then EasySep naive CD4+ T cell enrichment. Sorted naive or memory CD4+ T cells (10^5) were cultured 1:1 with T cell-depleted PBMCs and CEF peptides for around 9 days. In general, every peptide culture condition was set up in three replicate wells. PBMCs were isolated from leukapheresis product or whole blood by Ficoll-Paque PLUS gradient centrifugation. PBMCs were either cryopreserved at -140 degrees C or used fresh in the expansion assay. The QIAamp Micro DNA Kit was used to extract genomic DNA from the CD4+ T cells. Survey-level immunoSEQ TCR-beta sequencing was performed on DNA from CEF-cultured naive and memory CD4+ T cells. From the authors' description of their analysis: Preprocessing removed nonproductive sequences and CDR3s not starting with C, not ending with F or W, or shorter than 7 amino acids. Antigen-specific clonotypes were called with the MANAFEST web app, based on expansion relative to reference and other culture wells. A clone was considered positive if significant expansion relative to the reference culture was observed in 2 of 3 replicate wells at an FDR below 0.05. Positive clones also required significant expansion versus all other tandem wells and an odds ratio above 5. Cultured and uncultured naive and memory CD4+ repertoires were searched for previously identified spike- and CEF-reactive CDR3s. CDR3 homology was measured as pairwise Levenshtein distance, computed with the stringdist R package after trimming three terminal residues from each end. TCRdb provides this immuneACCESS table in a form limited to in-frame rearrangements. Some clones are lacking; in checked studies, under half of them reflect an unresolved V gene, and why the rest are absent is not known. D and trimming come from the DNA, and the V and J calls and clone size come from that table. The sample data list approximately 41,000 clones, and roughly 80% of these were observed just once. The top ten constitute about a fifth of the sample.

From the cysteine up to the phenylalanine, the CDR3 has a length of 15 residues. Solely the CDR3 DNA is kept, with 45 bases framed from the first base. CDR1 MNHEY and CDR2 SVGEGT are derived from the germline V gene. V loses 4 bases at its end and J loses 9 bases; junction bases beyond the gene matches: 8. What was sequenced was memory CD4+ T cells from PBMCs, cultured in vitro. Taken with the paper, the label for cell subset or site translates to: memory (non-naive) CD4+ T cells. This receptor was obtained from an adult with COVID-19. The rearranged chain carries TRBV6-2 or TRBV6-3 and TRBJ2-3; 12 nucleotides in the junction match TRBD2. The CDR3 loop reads CASSSSLAGGVTQYF. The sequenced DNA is TGTGCCAGCAGTTCCTCACTAGCGGGGGGAGTAACGCAGTATTTT.